The TCR beta chain under discussion was sequenced for a study of response to subunit inactivated influenza vaccine. A single record per CDR3 protein comes from TCRdb applying MiXCR to the RT-PCR reads. The table records hundreds of thousands of distinct CDR3 sequences, about 7.6% of them present only once. This clonotype was seen ten or more times. Germline V gene lookup returns CDR1 LGHNA and CDR2 YSLEER. This CDR3 is built from 16 residues. Trimming shortened V by 4 bases and J by 0 bases, and 12 bases separated the two germline ends. This TCR was sampled from a man between 50 and 75 years old who received an inactivated influenza vaccine. The rearrangement uses TRBV4-3 and TRBJ2-2; D ambiguous. The specimen was PBMCs from blood, collected less than 30 months after vaccination. DNA of the CDR3: TGCGCCAGCAGCCCACTTGGAATCTCGAACACCGGGGAGCTGTTTTTT. This codes for CASSPLGISNTGELFF.